A selection of T cell receptor beta chains follows, all from one sample in a study of blood T cell repertoires in COVID-19. The data were produced by immunoSEQ multiplex PCR, yet TCRdb's version contains in-frame clones alone and is incomplete. The sample has 70,000 to 80,000 clones; around 91% are singletons. Sequenced sample: peripheral blood. The receptors come from a human donor in a cohort sampled during active COVID-19. The CDR3 runs from the conserved cysteine through the conserved F or W.

V: TRBV11-2; CDR3: CASSLDPGRVGYEQYF
V: TRBV5-1; CDR3: CASRNGGAGWTQYF
V: TRBV6-6; CDR3: CASSGSRTGGALIDTGELFF
V: TRBV3-1/TRBV3-2; CDR3: CASSQDRGIYTF
V: TRBV28; CDR3: CASSSGQGGTEAFF
V: TRBV19; CDR3: CASSPGLQGWLEKLFF
V: TRBV9; CDR3: CASSADRVGNSPLHF
V: TRBV6-5; CDR3: CAAGTGMFRTDTQYF
V: TRBV23-1; CDR3: CASSQSRDSPSSYEQYF
V: TRBV29-1; CDR3: CSVLNRQAYTF
V: TRBV19; CDR3: CASKTGSATNEKLFF
V: TRBV2; CDR3: CASSGQSQETQYF
V: TRBV5-1; CDR3: CASSSVSATYEQYF
V: TRBV11-2; CDR3: CASSHYRGSTYEQYF
V: TRBV5-4; CDR3: CASSPRGLETQYF
V: TRBV6-2/TRBV6-3; CDR3: CASSYPWGTVGGNTGELFF
V: TRBV10-3; CDR3: CAISARGGELFF
V: TRBV11-1; CDR3: CASSLSLAANYEQYF
V: TRBV25-1; CDR3: CASSETGTGNTIYF
V: TRBV6-5; CDR3: CASTRDRRYEQYF
V: TRBV18; CDR3: CASSPFGAADSNQPQHF
V: TRBV7-9; CDR3: CASSLLHYGQGLNQPQHF
V: TRBV9; CDR3: CASSVALAGGANTGELFF
V: TRBV7-2; CDR3: CASSLVSSGVGEQYF
V: TRBV9; CDR3: CASSVGLDNGKLFF
V: TRBV10-3; CDR3: CAISGGLAGGGYEQYF
V: TRBV20-1; CDR3: CSASFIGGYGYTF
V: TRBV6-4; CDR3: CASSTGPAINTQYF
V: TRBV18; CDR3: CASSPRTGENEQFF
V: TRBV9; CDR3: CASSLAGGGETQYF
V: TRBV5-1; CDR3: CASSLVLRGQYTGELFF
V: TRBV6-5; CDR3: CASSYPGGDEQYF
V: TRBV20-1; CDR3: CSASKGTGELFF
V: TRBV20-1; CDR3: CSGEKETQYF
V: TRBV9; CDR3: CASSVTSGGFYEQYF
V: TRBV19; CDR3: CASSIGTNNEKLFF
V: TRBV7-9; CDR3: CASSFPGQGYYGYTF
V: TRBV6-2/TRBV6-3; CDR3: CASSKSTGDYEQYF
V: TRBV11-1; CDR3: CASSLETGNQPQHF
V: TRBV7-9; CDR3: CASSFSGAEQYF
V: TRBV5-1; CDR3: CASSHRAGQNTEAFF
V: TRBV5-1; CDR3: CASSRRTDSEAFF
V: TRBV7-8; CDR3: CASSLNDRGINQPQHF
V: TRBV18; CDR3: CASSPGATMNTEAFF
V: TRBV19; CDR3: CASSIQGWSGEQYF
V: TRBV2; CDR3: CASRMTGSGNTIYF
V: TRBV7-9; CDR3: CASSLSQASNYGYTF
V: TRBV12-3/TRBV12-4; CDR3: CASSRGGEQYF
V: TRBV18; CDR3: CASSLIRLGTDTQYF
V: TRBV6-2/TRBV6-3; CDR3: CASSSGTGDRNTEAFF
V: TRBV19; CDR3: CASSNYAGSSYNEQFF
V: TRBV2; CDR3: CASSETGGKGEQYF
V: TRBV6-5; CDR3: CASRDRGGTYNEQFF
V: TRBV24-1; CDR3: CATSEGTGGVFEQFF
V: TRBV2; CDR3: CASKGGSWGYEQYF